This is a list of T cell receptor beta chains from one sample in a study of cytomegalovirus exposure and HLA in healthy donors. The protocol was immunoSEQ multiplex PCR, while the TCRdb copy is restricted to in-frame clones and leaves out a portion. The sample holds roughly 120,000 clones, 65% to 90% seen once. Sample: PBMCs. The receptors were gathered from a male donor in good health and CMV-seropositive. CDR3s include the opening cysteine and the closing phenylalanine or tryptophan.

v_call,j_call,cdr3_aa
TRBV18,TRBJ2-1,CASSPRTSGSSYNEQFF
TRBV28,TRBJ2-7,CASSLSPWGQGGREQYF
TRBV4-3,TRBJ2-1,CASSQASTGGDEQFF
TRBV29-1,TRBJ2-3,CSGKGSGVDTQYF
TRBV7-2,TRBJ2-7,CASSLRTSEITYEQYF
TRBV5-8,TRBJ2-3,CASGYPGTGRTDTQYF
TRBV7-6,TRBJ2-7,CASSLTGSPSYEQYF
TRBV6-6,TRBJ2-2,CASNDEQGYFTGELFF
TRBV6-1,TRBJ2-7,CASKGVGGKYEQYF
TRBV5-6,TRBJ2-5,CASSTGTLQRQETQYF
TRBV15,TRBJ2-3,CATSKSSGLAGDSTSDTQYF
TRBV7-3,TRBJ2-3,CASSFQGAREAQYF
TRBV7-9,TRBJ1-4,CASSPPGPDRGQDEKLFF
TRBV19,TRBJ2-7,CASSLRDYSEQYF
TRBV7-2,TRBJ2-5,CASSLQRAHQETQYF
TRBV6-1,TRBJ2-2,CAGSGWGDTGELFF
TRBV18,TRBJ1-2,CASSSDTNLGYTF
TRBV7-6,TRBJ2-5,CASSLAPRTGGQETQYF
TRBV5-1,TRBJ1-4,CASSLAPQGANEKLFF
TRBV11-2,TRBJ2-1,CASSPAPGQGIDEQFF
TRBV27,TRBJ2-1,CASTPGSGYNEQFF
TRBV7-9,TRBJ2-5,CASSLSSGAETQYF
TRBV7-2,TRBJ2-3,CASSFYSTDTQYF
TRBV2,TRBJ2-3,CASREGLAGVATTTDTQYF
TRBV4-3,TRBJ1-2,CASSQDLTSNYGYTF
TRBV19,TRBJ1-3,CASTPGRHTIYF
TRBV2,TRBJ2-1,CASSDIYGTEFGTSGRAEWNEQFF
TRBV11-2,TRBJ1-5,CASSFDRDQPQHF
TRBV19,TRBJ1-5,CASGDRARNQPQHF
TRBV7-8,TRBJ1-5,CASSFSGTGMDQPQHF
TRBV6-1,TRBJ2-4,CASSATGSIAKNIQYF
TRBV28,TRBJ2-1,CASSLLAGEGNEQFF
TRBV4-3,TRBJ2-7,CASSQEWEGQNEQYF
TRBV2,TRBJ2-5,CASSDGETQYF
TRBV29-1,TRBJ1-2,CSVEDPDRVKGYTF
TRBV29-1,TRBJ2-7,CSVGGDPYEQYF
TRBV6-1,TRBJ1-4,CASILDRGQGKLFF
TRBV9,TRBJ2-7,CASSARTSGSYEQYF
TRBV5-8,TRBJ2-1,CASSLASRGGGRSEQFF